The present TCR beta chain was sequenced within a study of T cell responses to AZD1222 COVID-19 vaccine. Libraries were prepared by immunoSEQ multiplex PCR; TCRdb keeps only in-frame clonotypes and omits some of them. The sample lists about 94,000 clones; 85% were seen once. The germline V gene has CDR1 SGHRS and CDR2 YFSETQ. The ends lost 4 bases at V and 5 bases at J; junction bases unmatched: 5. CDR3 size: 14 residues. This clone came up a few times. The gene calls are TRBV5-1 and TRBJ2-5, with TRBD1 matching 10 bases. Here the sequenced sample was peripheral blood, taken 28 days after the second AZD1222 dose. The sequence derives from an adult who received the AZD1222 COVID-19 vaccine. CDR3 region: CASSPGTGVETQYF. CDR3 sequence (DNA): TGCGCCAGCAGCCCCGGGACAGGGGTGGAGACCCAGTACTTC.